This TCR beta chain was profiled in a study of cytomegalovirus exposure and HLA in healthy donors. The CDR3 length is 14 residues. Trimming shortened V by 0 bases and J by 2 bases, and 9 bases separated the two germline ends. The germline V gene encodes CDR1 SGDLS and CDR2 YYNGEE. This table comes from immunoSEQ multiplex PCR, and its TCRdb copy is limited to in-frame clones, with some not included. The sample contains more than 250,000 clones, less than 95% of which appear only once. The rearrangement links TRBV9 to TRBJ2-7; D tentatively fits TRBD1 or TRBD2 (5 bases each). Sequenced input: PBMCs. The receptor was isolated from a woman in her 30s in good health and CMV-seronegative. This CDR3 is CASSVVGDAYEQYF. In DNA, the CDR3 is TGTGCCAGCAGCGTAGTAGGGGACGCCTACGAGCAGTACTTC.